A single sample is the source of the 24 T cell receptor beta chains below, sequenced in a study of blood T cell repertoires in COVID-19 (dated by TCRdb to about 2020). To prepare the library, the immunoSEQ multiplex PCR assay was applied. As stored in TCRdb, this immuneACCESS dataset retains in-frame rearrangements with V and J assigned. A fraction of the clones does not appear; measured against another copy, unresolved V genes explain less than half of the discrepancy, and the remainder lacks a known reason. The sample records about 360,000 clones, about 87% of which are singletons. Over 2.5% of the sample is in the top ten clones. Sequencing was performed on peripheral blood. These receptor sequences come from a human donor in a cohort sampled during active COVID-19.

CDR3 sequence reads: CASSTRTGGTDTQYF. The CDR3 DNA sequence: TGTGCCAGCAGCACCCGGACAGGGGGCACAGATACGCAGTATTTT. V gene TRBV11-2 combines with J gene TRBJ2-3, with 9 bases aligning to TRBD1. The V gene's germline CDR1 is SGHAT and CDR2 FQNNGV. Trimming cost V 5 bases and J 1 base; bases outside gene matches: 4. This CDR3 is 15 amino acids long.

The gene calls are TRBV5-6 and TRBJ1-3; D call uncertain. Germline values: CDR1 SGHDT, CDR2 YYEEEE. V lost 3 bases, J lost 1 base, and 11 bases lay in between. This CDR3 spans 15 amino acids. CDR3 residues: CASSSHAGSGNTIYF. The CDR3 DNA follows: TGTGCCAGCAGCTCGCACGCCGGTTCTGGAAACACCATATATTTT.

This sequence joins TRBV11-2 and TRBJ1-2, with no clear D. The CDR3 extends over 14 amino acids. The germline V and J ends were trimmed by 4 bases and 5 bases, with 14 bases remaining between them. Germline CDR1 and CDR2: SGHAT and FQNNGV. DNA of the CDR3: TGTGCCAGCAGCTCCCCTCCCCCGGGGTATGGCTACACCTTC. This sequence encodes CASSSPPPGYGYTF.

This chain uses TRBV27 with TRBJ2-5; 10 bases match TRBD2. The CDR3 contains 24 residues. Looked up from germline, CDR1 is MNHEY and CDR2 is SMNVEV (reference sequence). V shed 2 bases, J shed 0 bases, and the junction held 27 bases outside the gene matches. CDR3 residues: CASSLRSPGFKREGPYTYQETQYF. CDR3 DNA: TGTGCCAGCAGTTTACGGTCCCCTGGGTTTAAGCGGGAGGGACCTTACACGTACCAAGAGACCCAGTACTTC.

This sequence joins TRBV6-5 and TRBJ2-5; D gene uncertain. CDR1 MNHEY and CDR2 SVGAGI come from the germline V gene. The V end was cut by 6 bases, the J end by 3 bases, with 14 bases between. The CDR3 totals 14 residues. CDR3 loop: CASRPGWSKETQYF. As DNA, the CDR3 is TGTGCCAGCAGGCCCGGTTGGAGCAAAGAGACCCAGTACTTC.

The rearrangement uses TRBV7-8 and TRBJ1-1, with D possibly TRBD1 on 5 matching bases. CDR3 length equals 13 residues. Germline CDR1 reads SGHVS; CDR2 reads FQNEAQ. Between the trimmed V and J ends, which lost 4 bases and 1 base, there was a span of 7 bases. DNA for the CDR3: TGTGCCAGCAGCTCGCAGGGGAACACTGAAGCTTTCTTT. It codes for CASSSQGNTEAFF.

This sequence joins TRBV28 and TRBJ2-7; D is unclear. The V and J ends lost 2 bases and 3 bases respectively, with 5 bases between them. CDR3 length: 12 residues. Germline CDR1 reads MDHEN; CDR2 reads SYDVKM. CDR3 sequence reads: CASSLPLYEQYF. The CDR3 nucleotides read TGTGCCAGCAGTTTACCCCTCTACGAGCAGTACTTC.

The chain has TRBV2 and TRBJ1-2; 9 nucleotides line up with TRBD1. Germline values: CDR1 SNHLY, CDR2 FYNNEI. This CDR3 comprises 14 residues. V gave up 9 bases and J gave up 7 bases; unmatched junction bases: 12. CDR3 sequence (DNA): TGTGCCAGTAACCCGGACAGGGGCCGCCCTGGCTACACCTTC. Translated, it gives CASNPDRGRPGYTF.

The CDR3 sequence: CASSSGLLNEQFF. In DNA, the CDR3 is TGTGCCAGCAGTTCGGGACTCCTCAATGAGCAGTTCTTC. The V gene is TRBV6-5, the J gene TRBJ2-1; D is perhaps TRBD2 (6 bases). V lost 4 bases and J 6 bases, leaving 10 bases between the germline ends. The CDR3 covers 13 residues. Germline CDR1 reads MNHEY; CDR2 reads SVGAGI.

The rearrangement uses TRBV28 and TRBJ1-2; D is unresolved. The CDR3 consists of 14 residues. Trimming shortened V by 3 bases and J by 4 bases, and 12 bases separated the two germline ends. CDR1 and CDR2 (germline): MDHEN, SYDVKM. The chain's CDR3 is CASSFERVPYGYTF. CDR3 nucleotides: TGTGCCAGCAGTTTCGAGAGGGTTCCCTATGGCTACACCTTC.

V gene TRBV7-9 combines with J gene TRBJ2-1; TRBD2 aligns across 8 bases. Germline V gene lookup returns CDR1 SEHNR and CDR2 FQNEAQ (reference sequence). The trim removed 6 bases at V and 8 bases at J, leaving 9 bases unmatched. The CDR3 covers 14 residues. The CDR3 DNA reads TGTGCCAGCAGTCGGGACGGGGGGGCCTATGAGCAGTTCTTC. Translated, it gives CASSRDGGAYEQFF.

The V and J genes are TRBV5-1 and TRBJ2-5; 10 nucleotides agree with TRBD2. There are 16 residues in the CDR3. Germline V gene lookup returns CDR1 SGHRS and CDR2 YFSETQ. Germline trimming cut 4 bases from V and 4 bases from J; bases unmatched to any gene: 10. The CDR3 loop is CASSPNPGLAIETQYF. The CDR3 bases are TGCGCCAGCAGCCCTAATCCGGGACTAGCGATAGAGACCCAGTACTTC.

V gene TRBV12-3 or TRBV12-4 combines with J gene TRBJ2-4, with D perhaps matching TRBD1 (6 bases). The CDR3 totals 12 residues. The germline V and J ends were trimmed by 1 base and 9 bases, with 7 bases remaining between them. The CDR3 loop reads CASSLEGGIQYF. CDR3 coding DNA: TGTGCCAGCAGTTTAGAAGGGGGCATTCAGTACTTC.

This clone was detected a few times. The V call is TRBV10-3, the J call TRBJ2-5, with TRBD1 matching 7 bases. This CDR3 is built from 14 residues. The germline V gene has CDR1 ENHRY and CDR2 SYGVKD. V shed 4 bases, J shed 4 bases, and the junction held 6 bases outside the gene matches. CDR3 region: CAISAATGLETQYF. As DNA, the CDR3 is TGTGCCATCAGTGCCGCGACAGGGTTAGAGACCCAGTACTTC.

V is TRBV28 and J is TRBJ1-2; 11 bases map to TRBD1. The CDR3 sequence is 16 residues long. Germline V gene sequence: CDR1 MDHEN, CDR2 SYDVKM. V shed 1 base, J shed 7 bases, and the junction held 8 bases outside the gene matches. CDR3 in DNA: TGTGCCAGCAGTTTATATCGGGACAGGGGGTTACGTGGCTACACCTTC. Its protein is CASSLYRDRGLRGYTF.

The V gene is TRBV6-5, the J gene TRBJ1-6; 7 bases align to TRBD1. This CDR3 contains 15 residues. V shed 6 bases, J shed 9 bases, and the junction held 11 bases outside the gene matches. Per the germline V gene, CDR1 is MNHEY and CDR2 is SVGAGI. This CDR3 reads CASRPPGQKASPLHF. CDR3 in DNA: TGTGCCAGCAGACCTCCGGGACAGAAAGCTTCACCCCTCCACTTT.

J is TRBJ2-2 and V is TRBV30; D may be TRBD2 (5 bases). The ends were cut back, 3 bases at V and 5 bases at J, with 10 bases in the middle. Germline CDR1 reads GTSNPN; CDR2 reads SVGIG (reference sequence). CDR3 length equals 13 residues. CDR3 sequence (DNA): TGTGCCTGGAGCTGGACTCCAACCGGGGAGCTGTTTTTT. Translation: CAWSWTPTGELFF. Looking up the rest from reference TRBV30 and TRBJ2-2 gives the full variable domain: SQTIHQWPATLVQPVGSPLSLECTVEGTSNPNLYWYRQAAGRGLQLLFYSVGIGQISSEVPQNLSASRPQDRQFILSSKKLLLSDSGFYLCAWSWTPTGELFFGEGSRLTVL.

The count of this clone is one. The V and J genes are TRBV5-1 and TRBJ2-6; the D is unclear. V was shortened by 0 bases and J by 1 base, with 5 bases between the two germline ends. Germline CDR1 reads SGHRS; CDR2 reads YFSETQ. This CDR3 has 15 amino acids. CDR3 sequence: CASSLGVSGANVLTF. CDR3 coding DNA: TGCGCCAGCAGCTTGGGCGTTTCTGGGGCCAACGTCCTGACTTTC.

The chain joins TRBV11-2 to TRBJ1-3; no firm D call. The CDR3 contains 14 residues. Germline assignment: CDR1 SGHAT and CDR2 FQNNGV. Deletions cut 6 bases from V and 0 bases from J, with 9 bases between. CDR3 protein: CASRTGFSGNTIYF. CDR3 sequence (DNA): TGTGCCAGCAGGACGGGATTCTCTGGAAACACCATATATTTT.

The chain uses TRBV19 and TRBJ2-6, with D perhaps TRBD1 (6 bases). Trimming cost V 5 bases and J 7 bases, with 12 bases left between them. In germline, CDR1 is LNHDA, CDR2 SQIVND (reference sequence). The CDR3 sequence is 14 residues long. The CDR3 region has the DNA TGTGCCAGTAGTGCCGGACAGCGTGCCAACGTCCTGACTTTC. Protein product: CASSAGQRANVLTF.

This chain connects TRBV5-1 to TRBJ2-1, with no clear D. Germline-derived CDR1 and CDR2 are SGHRS and YFSETQ. CDR3 size: 13 residues. V was clipped by 4 bases and J by 0 bases, with 5 bases between them. CDR3 loop: CASSPSSYNEQFF. CDR3 sequence (DNA): TGCGCCAGCAGCCCTAGCTCCTACAATGAGCAGTTCTTC.

The chain employs TRBV29-1 and TRBJ2-2; tentative D call: TRBD1 (6 bases). V lost 6 bases and J lost 2, with 13 bases in between. This CDR3 has 14 amino acids. CDR1 is SQVTM and CDR2 is ANQGSEA in the germline V gene. The chain's CDR3 is CSVKGQKNTGELFF. CDR3 DNA: TGCAGCGTAAAAGGACAGAAAAACACCGGGGAGCTGTTTTTT.

V usage is TRBV28 and J usage is TRBJ2-5, with D perhaps matching TRBD2 (5 bases). Trimming pared 4 bases from V and 2 bases from J, leaving 11 bases between. The CDR3 extends over 14 amino acids. Germline CDR1 is MDHEN and CDR2 is SYDVKM. The CDR3 loop is CASSSPGFQETQYF. CDR3 nucleotides: TGTGCCAGCAGTTCGCCGGGATTTCAAGAGACCCAGTACTTC.

V and J are TRBV29-1 and TRBJ2-5; 8 bases line up with TRBD2. Germline V gives CDR1 SQVTM, CDR2 ANQGSEA. V shed 0 bases and J 4 bases; nucleotides not matched to a gene: 1. The CDR3 covers 13 residues. The CDR3 reads CSVEDREGETQYF. CDR3 in DNA: TGCAGCGTTGAAGATCGGGAGGGAGAGACCCAGTACTTC.